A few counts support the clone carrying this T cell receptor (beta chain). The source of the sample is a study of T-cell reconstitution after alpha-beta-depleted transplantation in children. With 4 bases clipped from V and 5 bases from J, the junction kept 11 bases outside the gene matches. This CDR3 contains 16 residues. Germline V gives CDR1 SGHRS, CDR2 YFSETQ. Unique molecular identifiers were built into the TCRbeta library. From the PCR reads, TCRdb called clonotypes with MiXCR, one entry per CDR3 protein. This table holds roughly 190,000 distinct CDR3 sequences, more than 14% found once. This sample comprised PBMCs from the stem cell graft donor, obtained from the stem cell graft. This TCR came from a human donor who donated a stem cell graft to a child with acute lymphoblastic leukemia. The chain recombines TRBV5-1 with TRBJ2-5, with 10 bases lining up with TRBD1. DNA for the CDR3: TGCGCCAGCAGCCGAATGGGCGGGACAGGGGTCGAGACCCAGTACTTC. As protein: CASSRMGGTGVETQYF.